This T cell receptor (beta chain) was identified during a study of T cells in localized non-small cell lung cancer. To note about this clone: Its antigen is still unknown.

Only in-frame clones appear in the TCRdb table, and some are missing; sequencing was by immunoSEQ multiplex PCR. The table has fewer than 25,000 clones, 92% seen once. Germline lookup yields CDR1 SGHVS and CDR2 FQNEAQ. The CDR3 is 13 residues long. Trimming shortened V by 1 base and J by 7 bases, and 11 bases separated the two germline ends. Study-wide findings and caveats: Sequencing was restricted to one tumor region; therefore, heterogeneity remains possible. Higher blood T cell density tracked longer overall survival.

The sequence derives from a man between 35 and 75 years old with stage III squamous cell lung carcinoma. The chain carries TRBV7-8 and TRBJ2-7; no definite D call. Sample: peripheral blood, taken before any cancer treatment. The CDR3 protein is CASSLVSSGEQYF. The DNA of the CDR3 is TGTGCCAGCAGCTTAGTAAGCTCTGGGGAGCAGTACTTC. The full variable domain, in which reference TRBV7-8 and TRBJ2-7 provide the parts outside the CDR3, is GAGVSQSPRYKVAKRGQDVALRCDPISGHVSLFWYQQALGQGPEFLTYFQNEAQLDKSGLPSDRFFAERPEGSVSTLKIQRTQQEDSAVYLCASSLVSSGEQYFGPGTRLTVT.